The 24 T cell receptor beta chains given below trace back to one sample, sequenced in a study of response to subunit inactivated influenza vaccine. TCRdb re-called the RT-PCR reads through MiXCR, storing one row per CDR3 protein. The table has a few hundred thousand distinct CDR3 sequences, 12% to 15% seen once. Specimen: PBMCs from blood, collected about 11 days after vaccination. The receptor source for this set is a man aged 45-65 years who received an inactivated influenza vaccine.

The CDR3 loop is CAISESAGGPIETQYF. Written as DNA, the CDR3 is TGTGCCATCAGTGAGTCGGCGGGGGGGCCTATCGAGACCCAGTACTTC. The J gene is TRBJ2-5, the V gene TRBV10-3; 9 bases map to TRBD2. V dropped 0 bases and J dropped 5; count of bases not matched to a gene: 7. The CDR3 sequence is 16 residues long. Germline CDR1 is ENHRY and CDR2 is SYGVKD.

This clonotype was recorded a few times. The V gene is TRBV20-1, the J gene TRBJ2-7, with 9 nucleotides matching TRBD1. This CDR3 has 16 residues. Germline V CDR1 and CDR2: DFQATT, SNEGSKA (reference sequence). V was clipped by 0 bases and J by 2 bases; unmatched bases: 8. CDR3 bases: TGCAGTGCTAGAGACGCCGGGACAGGGTACACCTACGAGCAGTACTTC. It encodes CSARDAGTGYTYEQYF.

The chain is built from TRBV7-9 and TRBJ2-1; TRBD2 aligns across 8 bases. The CDR3 extends over 15 amino acids. The germline gives CDR1 SEHNR, CDR2 FQNEAQ (reference sequence). With 7 bases clipped from V and 6 bases from J, the junction kept 11 bases outside the gene matches. The CDR3 nucleotides are TGTGCCAGCACATATAGCGGGGCGGGGTCCAATGAGCAGTTCTTC. It specifies CASTYSGAGSNEQFF.

This clonotype appeared a few times. V and J are TRBV14 and TRBJ2-2, with D hard to call. Between the trimmed V and J ends, which lost 0 bases and 1 base, there was a span of 9 bases. Germline CDR1 SGHDN, CDR2 FVKESK. The CDR3 sequence is 16 residues long. This CDR3 is CASSQDQALNTGELFF. CDR3 sequence (DNA): TGTGCCAGCAGCCAAGATCAAGCGCTGAACACCGGGGAGCTGTTTTTT.

This clonotype was counted a few times. The chain employs TRBV27 and TRBJ2-2; no clear D. Trimming shortened V by 3 bases and J by 7 bases, and 9 bases separated the two germline ends. The CDR3 spans 13 residues. CDR1 and CDR2 from the germline V gene are MNHEY and SMNVEV (reference sequence). CDR3 bases: TGTGCCAGCAGTTTCAGCATGGGCGGGGAGCTGTTTTTT. Its protein is CASSFSMGGELFF.

This clonotype was detected only a few times. The chain uses TRBV29-1 and TRBJ2-1; 7 nucleotides line up with TRBD2. V lost 2 bases to trimming and J lost 1 base; unmatched junction nucleotides: 11. This CDR3 contains 17 residues. Germline CDR1 SQVTM, CDR2 ANQGSEA. The CDR3 sequence: CSVEPSLASGSYNEQFF. CDR3 DNA: TGCAGCGTTGAACCGTCCTTGGCTAGCGGTTCCTACAATGAGCAGTTCTTC.

The genes are TRBV20-1 and TRBJ1-2; D remains ambiguous. The V gene lost 6 bases and the J gene lost 8 bases, with 16 bases spanning the gap. CDR1 is DFQATT and CDR2 is SNEGSKA in the germline V gene (reference sequence). The CDR3 sequence is 12 residues long. The CDR3 reads CSARLGPHGYTF. The CDR3 DNA follows: TGCAGTGCCCGGCTGGGCCCTCACGGCTACACCTTC.

In its sample, this clonotype was seen a few times. The CDR3 loop reads CASSLWTLAGGEQYF. The CDR3 DNA follows: TGCGCCAGCAGCCTATGGACTCTAGCGGGAGGCGAGCAGTACTTC. The genes are TRBV4-3 and TRBJ2-7; 11 nucleotides line up with TRBD2. The V and J ends lost 4 bases and 6 bases, in that order; junction bases with no gene match: 8. The CDR3 consists of 15 residues. Germline V gives CDR1 LGHNA, CDR2 YSLEER.

J is TRBJ2-3 and V is TRBV6-2 or TRBV6-3; 11 nucleotides agree with TRBD2. The CDR3 extends over 15 amino acids. V was clipped by 7 bases and J by 3 bases; unmatched bases: 6. CDR1 MNHEY and CDR2 SVGEGT come from the germline V gene. The CDR3 reads CASNLLAGETDTQYF. CDR3 DNA sequence: TGTGCCAGCAACCTACTAGCGGGAGAAACAGATACGCAGTATTTT.

This clonotype has a handful of counts. The chain carries TRBV30 and TRBJ1-6; no clear D. Trimming left V 0 bases short and J 9 bases short, with 9 bases between. CDR1 is GTSNPN and CDR2 is SVGIG in the germline V gene (reference sequence). CDR3 length: 13 residues. For the CDR3, the DNA is TGTGCCTGGAGTGTCCAAAACAGTTCACCCCTCCACTTT. Translation gives CAWSVQNSSPLHF.

This clonotype was found a few times. The chain recombines TRBV7-2 with TRBJ2-3, with D unresolved. Germline-derived CDR1 and CDR2 are SGHTA and FQGNSA. This CDR3 spans 16 amino acids. Deletions cut 1 base from V and 2 bases from J, with 13 bases between. The CDR3 bases are TGTGCCAGCAGCTTAGGCGGCCAGATCTACACAGATACGCAGTATTTT. Translation: CASSLGGQIYTDTQYF.

This clonotype was observed many times. The V gene is TRBV20-1, the J gene TRBJ1-2; D perhaps matches TRBD1 (5 bases). Trimming took off 2 bases at V and 4 bases at J, with 8 bases between the two ends. The CDR3 totals 12 residues. Germline V gene data show CDR1 as DFQATT and CDR2 as SNEGSKA (reference sequence). The CDR3 protein is CSARKGSYGYTF. The CDR3 region has the DNA TGCAGTGCTAGAAAGGGGAGCTATGGCTACACCTTC.

This clonotype has only a few counts. CDR3 sequence (DNA): TGCGCCAGCAGCCTCTATTCGGGACTAGCGCAGAACAATGAGCAGTTCTTC. Encoded protein: CASSLYSGLAQNNEQFF. The chain joins TRBV5-1 to TRBJ2-1; 10 bases are shared with TRBD2. V shed 4 bases and J 5 bases; nucleotides not matched to a gene: 12. Germline V lookup: CDR1 SGHRS, CDR2 YFSETQ. There are 17 residues in the CDR3.

The rearrangement links TRBV7-2 to TRBJ2-7; 8 bases map to TRBD2. Germline CDR1 SGHTA, CDR2 FQGNSA. The junction had 13 bases not matched to a gene; V was cut back by 2 bases and J by 4 bases. CDR3 length: 17 residues. The CDR3 DNA follows: TGTGCCAGCAGCTTACCCTCGAGCGGGAGAATCCTATACGAGCAGTACTTC. This encodes CASSLPSSGRILYEQYF.

The V call is TRBV29-1, the J call TRBJ2-7, with D perhaps matching TRBD2 (6 bases). The CDR3 has 12 amino acids. The germline V and J ends were trimmed by 7 bases and 7 bases, with 17 bases remaining between them. Per germline, CDR1 SQVTM and CDR2 ANQGSEA. CDR3: CSGAEGPGEQYF. The CDR3 DNA follows: TGCAGCGGGGCGGAGGGCCCGGGGGAGCAGTACTTC.

V is TRBV7-9 and J is TRBJ1-5, with D possibly being TRBD1 (6 bases). The CDR3 runs to 15 residues. Germline assignment: CDR1 SEHNR and CDR2 FQNEAQ (reference sequence). V was cut by 1 base and J by 4 bases, with 11 bases left in between. The CDR3 protein is CASSLGADRNQPQHF. The CDR3 DNA is TGTGCCAGCAGCTTAGGGGCGGACAGAAATCAGCCCCAGCATTTT.

This clonotype has a handful of counts. The chain carries TRBV7-9 and TRBJ2-5; D not certain. Germline V lookup: CDR1 SEHNR, CDR2 FQNEAQ (reference sequence). Trimming removed 1 base at V and 1 base at J, with 10 bases between. The CDR3 spans 15 residues. The CDR3 coding sequence is TGTGCCAGCAGCTTAGTACCCAGAACCCAAGAGACCCAGTACTTC. Its protein product is CASSLVPRTQETQYF. Complete variable domain (other parts from reference TRBV7-9 and TRBJ2-5): DTGVSQNPRHKITKRGQNVTFRCDPISEHNRLYWYRQTLGQGPEFLTYFQNEAQLEKSRLLSDRFSAERPKGSFSTLEIQRTEQGDSAMYLCASSLVPRTQETQYFGPGTRLLVL.

The rearrangement links TRBV7-9 to TRBJ2-5, with 8 positions matching TRBD1. The V gene end was trimmed by 5 bases and the J gene end by 1 base; junction bases not matched to a gene: 3. Germline CDR1 SEHNR, CDR2 FQNEAQ (reference sequence). The CDR3 runs to 14 residues. This CDR3 reads CASSKGQGQETQYF. The CDR3 DNA reads TGTGCCAGCAGCAAAGGACAGGGCCAAGAGACCCAGTACTTC.

This chain uses TRBV20-1 with TRBJ2-7; TRBD1 agrees at 8 bases. CDR3 length equals 12 residues. Germline V lookup: CDR1 DFQATT, CDR2 SNEGSKA (reference sequence). J gave up 4 bases and V 5 bases, and 4 bases lay outside the gene matches. The CDR3 nucleotides read TGCAGTGCTCGGACAGGGATGTACGAGCAGTACTTC. Translating gives CSARTGMYEQYF.

The chain has TRBV18 and TRBJ1-2; unclear D gene. The germline gives CDR1 KGHSH, CDR2 LQKENI. The CDR3 has 15 residues. Trimming removed 2 bases from V and 6 bases from J, with 16 bases in between. The DNA of the CDR3 is TGTGCCAGCTCACCAATCCTAACGGGTCCGGATGGCTACACCTTC. It encodes CASSPILTGPDGYTF.

Turning to this clonotype: A junction end diverges from the germline sequence, so it may reflect a read error. The chain employs TRBV2 and TRBJ1-3; D is uncertain. The CDR3 is 15 residues long. The V gene's germline CDR1 is SNHLY and CDR2 FYNNEI. The CDR3 DNA sequence: TGTGCCAGCAACCCCAGGACGGACTCTGGAAACACCATGTATTTT. It translates to CASNPRTDSGNTMYF. The whole variable domain, filled in from reference TRBV2 and TRBJ1-3, reads EPEVTQTPSHQVTQMGQEVILRCVPISNHLYFYWYRQILGQKVEFLVSFYNNEISEKSEIFDDQFSVERPDGSNFTLKIRSTKLEDSAMYFCASNPRTDSGNTMYFGEGSWLTVV.

The chain has TRBV20-1 and TRBJ2-1; D perhaps matches TRBD1 (7 bases). Per the germline V gene, CDR1 is DFQATT and CDR2 is SNEGSKA (reference sequence). Trimming took off 1 base at V and 1 base at J, with 11 bases between the two ends. The length of the CDR3 is 15 residues. CDR3 nucleotide sequence: TGCAGTGCTAGAGGAGCAGGGGGGTCCTACAATGAGCAGTTCTTC. Translating gives CSARGAGGSYNEQFF.

This clonotype turned up a few times. The chain uses TRBV7-2 and TRBJ1-6; D is perhaps TRBD1 (6 bases). V lost 4 bases and J 9 bases, leaving 16 bases between the germline ends. In germline, CDR1 is SGHTA, CDR2 FQGNSA. The CDR3 has 15 residues. The CDR3 is CASSSDRWGLSPLHF. CDR3 bases: TGTGCCAGCAGCTCCGACAGGTGGGGCCTTTCACCCCTCCACTTT.

This clonotype appeared a few times. The V and J genes are TRBV6-5 and TRBJ1-3; maybe TRBD1 (5 bases). This CDR3 is 17 amino acids long. Germline CDR1 MNHEY, CDR2 SVGAGI. The V and J ends lost 2 bases and 0 bases respectively, with 14 bases between them. This chain's CDR3 is CASSYAGGGTSGNTIYF. The CDR3, as DNA: TGTGCCAGCAGTTACGCGGGGGGTGGAACCTCTGGAAACACCATATATTTT.